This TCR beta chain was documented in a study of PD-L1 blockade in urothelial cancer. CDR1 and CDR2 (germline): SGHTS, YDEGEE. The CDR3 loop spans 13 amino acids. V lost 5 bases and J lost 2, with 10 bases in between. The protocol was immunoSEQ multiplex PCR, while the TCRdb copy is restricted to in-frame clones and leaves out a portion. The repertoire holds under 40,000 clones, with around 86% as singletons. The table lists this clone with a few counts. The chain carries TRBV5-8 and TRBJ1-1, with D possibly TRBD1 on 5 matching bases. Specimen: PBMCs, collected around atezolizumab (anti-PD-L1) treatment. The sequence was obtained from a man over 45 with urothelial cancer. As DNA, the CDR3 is TGTGCCAGCAGGTCAGACAGAAACACTGAAGCTTTCTTT. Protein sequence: CASRSDRNTEAFF.